The clone carrying this TCR beta chain showed up many times. Its antigen remains unidentified. Amplification yielded TCR beta CDR3 regions, with RNA transcripts as the source. When the TCR CDR3 underwent first-round RT-PCR, the HTBI primer set was used. MiXCR, applied by TCRdb to the multiplex PCR reads, yields one record per CDR3 protein. The sample consists of about 290,000 distinct CDR3 sequences, about 14% of them appearing once. The V and J ends lost 4 bases and 2 bases respectively, with 17 bases between them. Germline CDR1 and CDR2: MNHEY and SVGEGT. This CDR3 is built from 16 residues. This record comes from a study of T cells in Graves' hyperthyroidism and ophthalmopathy. Background on the study: Sampling of peripheral blood happened at initial diagnosis, prior to any treatment.

The hyperthyroidism was newly diagnosed and had lasted under 2 months; the patients were aged 18 to 65. Fresh peripheral blood, around 10 ml, yielded the PBMCs. Regarding the study as a whole: Also found in blood were most expanded thyroid clonotypes above 0.001.

Sequenced: blood. The J gene is TRBJ1-2, the V gene TRBV6-2 or TRBV6-3; maybe TRBD1 (5 bases). The sequence was collected from a woman in her twenties or thirties with Graves' hyperthyroidism that later progressed to Graves' ophthalmopathy. The CDR3 DNA is TGTGCCAGCAGTTCCCACACCCGACAGACCAACTATGGCTACACCTTC. Its translation is CASSSHTRQTNYGYTF.